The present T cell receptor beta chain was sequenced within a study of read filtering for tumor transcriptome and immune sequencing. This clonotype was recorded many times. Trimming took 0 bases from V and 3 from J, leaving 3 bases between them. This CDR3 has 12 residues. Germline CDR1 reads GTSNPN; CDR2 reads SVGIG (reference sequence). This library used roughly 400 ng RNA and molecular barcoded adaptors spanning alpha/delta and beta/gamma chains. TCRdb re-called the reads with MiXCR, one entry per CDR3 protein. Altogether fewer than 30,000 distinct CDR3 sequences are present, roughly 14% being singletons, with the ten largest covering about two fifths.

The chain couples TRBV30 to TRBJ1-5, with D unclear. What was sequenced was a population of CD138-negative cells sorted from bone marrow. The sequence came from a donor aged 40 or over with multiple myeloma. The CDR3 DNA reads TGTGCCTGGAGTGTAACCAATCAGCCCCAGCATTTT. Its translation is CAWSVTNQPQHF.